The clone carrying this TCR beta chain has a handful of counts. Its antigen is currently unknown. After isolation, RNA underwent reverse transcription to generate cDNA as the sequencing template. TCRdb's copy holds only in-frame clones and misses some; the assay was immunoSEQ multiplex PCR. Altogether about 110,000 clones are present, approximately 50% being singletons, with the ten largest covering around 23%. These data belong to a study of CD8+ T cells in alopecia areata. General observations from the study: There were also resident alphabeta T cells of normal skin sequenced in scalp samples. Patients displayed less clarity in TCR sharing than mice, a finding possibly related to HLA.

The germline gives CDR1 MGHRA, CDR2 YSYEKL. The trim removed 4 bases at V and 5 bases at J, leaving 6 bases unmatched. The CDR3 is 14 amino acids. The TCR was taken from a human donor with alopecia areata. Sample: NKG2D-low CD8+ T cells sorted from blood. The chain has TRBV4-1 and TRBJ2-7; TRBD1 aligns across 9 bases. In DNA, the CDR3 is TGCGCCAGCAGCCCGGGACAGGGAGTCGACGAGCAGTACTTC. Amino acid sequence: CASSPGQGVDEQYF.